The rows below give T cell receptor beta chains drawn from one sample of a study of cytomegalovirus exposure and HLA in healthy donors. Libraries were prepared by immunoSEQ multiplex PCR; TCRdb keeps only in-frame clonotypes and omits some of them. The sample shows some 140,000 clones, 66% of them seen only once. The sample taken for sequencing was PBMCs. These receptor sequences come from a human donor in good health. Both conserved end residues are part of each CDR3. A D gene is named only where the DNA matches it firmly. Not every row has a clone size; where given, it reads once, few, many or a size class.

j_call	clone_size	v_call	d_call	cdr3_aa	cdr3_nt
TRBJ2-1	few	TRBV7-9	-	CASSLVGSASYNEQFF	TGTGCCAGCAGCTTAGTCGGTAGCGCCTCCTACAATGAGCAGTTCTTC
TRBJ2-3	-	TRBV5-1	-	CASSSGQPMTQYF	TGCGCCAGCAGCTCAGGACAGCCCATGACGCAGTATTTT
TRBJ2-3	-	TRBV9	TRBD2	CASSVGVSGSTDTQYF	TGTGCCAGCAGCGTAGGGGTTAGCGGGAGCACAGATACGCAGTATTTT
TRBJ2-2	-	TRBV5-1	TRBD1	CASSLMDRTYTGELFF	TGCGCCAGCAGCTTGATGGACAGGACCTACACCGGGGAGCTGTTTTTT
TRBJ2-7	-	TRBV4-2	-	CASSQDPQPLYEQYF	TGTGCCAGCAGCCAAGATCCCCAACCGCTATACGAGCAGTACTTC
TRBJ2-1	few	TRBV28	TRBD2	CASSYAGRAYNEQFF	TGTGCCAGCAGTTACGCCGGGAGGGCCTACAATGAGCAGTTCTTC
TRBJ2-5	few	TRBV15	TRBD2	CATSRVAGGPFQETQYF	TGTGCCACCAGCAGAGTAGCGGGAGGGCCGTTTCAAGAGACCCAGTACTTC
TRBJ1-3	-	TRBV19	-	CASRSTGDSGNTIYF	TGTGCCAGTAGGTCTACAGGTGACTCTGGAAACACCATATATTTT
TRBJ2-1	-	TRBV6-5	TRBD2	CASGLSGISLGEQFF	TGTGCCAGCGGACTTAGCGGGATAAGTCTGGGTGAGCAGTTCTTC
TRBJ2-7	few	TRBV4-1	TRBD1	CASSQPGQGASLHYEQYF	TGCGCCAGCAGCCAGCCGGGACAGGGAGCCTCCCTCCACTACGAGCAGTACTTC
TRBJ2-7	-	TRBV19	-	CASSIPRSEQYF	TGTGCCAGTAGTATACCCAGATCCGAGCAGTACTTC
TRBJ2-1	-	TRBV5-5	TRBD2	CASSSPGLAGGVF	TGTGCCAGCAGCTCCCCCGGACTAGCGGGGGGGGTCTTC
TRBJ1-2	-	TRBV28	-	CASEEKNYGYTF	TGTGCCAGCGAGGAGAAAAACTATGGCTACACCTTC
TRBJ1-5	few	TRBV5-1	TRBD1	CASSLLPTGSSDQPQHF	TGCGCCAGCAGCTTACTGCCGACAGGGAGCAGTGATCAGCCCCAGCATTTT
TRBJ2-5	-	TRBV5-5	-	CASSLGQSDPRETQYF	TGTGCCAGCAGCTTGGGACAGTCCGACCCCCGGGAGACCCAGTACTTC
TRBJ2-7	-	TRBV5-4	TRBD2	CASSLVGSGRAYEQYF	TGTGCCAGCAGCTTGGTGGGTAGCGGGAGGGCCTACGAGCAGTACTTC
TRBJ2-7	-	TRBV6-6	TRBD1	CASSYPGQGGYEQYF	TGTGCCAGCAGTTACCCGGGACAGGGGGGTTACGAGCAGTACTTC
TRBJ1-1	-	TRBV2	-	CASSELDTNTEAFF	TGTGCCAGCAGTGAACTGGACACCAACACTGAAGCTTTCTTT
TRBJ2-7	-	TRBV7-8	-	CASSLGAGGEQYF	TGTGCCAGCAGCTTGGGGGCGGGCGGCGAGCAGTACTTC
TRBJ1-2	-	TRBV13	TRBD1	CASSSRQGTNYGYTF	TGTGCCAGCAGCTCCAGACAGGGGACTAACTATGGCTACACCTTC
TRBJ1-2	-	TRBV29-1	-	CSVDDSNYGYTF	TGCAGCGTTGACGACAGCAACTATGGCTACACCTTC
TRBJ1-4	-	TRBV10-2	TRBD1	CASSDPPRGRREKLFF	TGCGCCAGCAGTGATCCCCCCAGGGGGAGGCGTGAAAAACTGTTTTTT
TRBJ2-7	few	TRBV4-3	TRBD2	CASSRTAGGGGEQYF	TGCGCCAGCAGCCGAACAGCGGGAGGAGGTGGCGAGCAGTACTTC